The clone carrying this T cell receptor (beta chain) showed up just a few times. Its antigen is not known. The data originate from a study of CD8 T cells in ankylosing spondylitis. Study observations and caveats: Some of these motif variants have turned up before, in reports on reactive arthritis synovial fluid and blood. Within ankylosing spondylitis blood, a TCR beta motif made up of eight or nine highly homologous variants appeared to be characteristic. Disease-linked clones were reportedly significantly enriched in matched ankylosing spondylitis synovial fluid. Disease-linked clones, CD8+, were relatively rare in peripheral blood.

V shed 6 bases, J shed 1 base, and the junction held 6 bases outside the gene matches. The germline gives CDR1 SGHTA, CDR2 FQGNSA. The CDR3 is made up of 15 amino acids. Libraries for TCR beta were made by quantitative 5'-RACE with molecular barcodes. TCRdb re-analysed the 5' RACE reads in MiXCR, keeping a single row per CDR3 protein. The data hold around 890,000 distinct CDR3 sequences, with over 9.5% observed a single time. The sequenced sample consisted of blood, either unsorted or a sorted T cell fraction (not recorded which). The rearrangement joins TRBV7-2 to TRBJ2-3, with TRBD2 matching 8 bases. This clonotype was obtained from a male donor with ankylosing spondylitis. This CDR3 reads CASRTAGVGTDTQYF. The DNA of the CDR3 is TGTGCCAGCAGAACAGCGGGAGTGGGCACAGATACGCAGTATTTT.